This T cell receptor (beta chain) was retrieved from a study of blood T cells in healthy people across ages. V was shortened by 2 bases and J by 5 bases, with 24 bases between the two germline ends. This CDR3 has 18 amino acids. CDR1 and CDR2 from the germline V gene are SGHVS and FQNEAQ. Primed by a sample-barcoded 5' primer and a J-beta primer mix, a second PCR proceeded for about 7 to 11 cycles. TCRdb analysed the 5' RACE reads with MiXCR anew, one entry per CDR3 protein. The sample lists over 1.5 million distinct CDR3 sequences; around 48% were seen once. Input material: blood. The clonotype comes from a woman between 40 and 50 years old in good health. The chain links TRBV7-8 to TRBJ2-5, with D unresolved. The CDR3, as DNA: TGTGCCAGCAGCTTACCAGTGGCCTTTCGACGTCGCGCTGAGACCCAGTACTTC. It yields the protein CASSLPVAFRRRAETQYF.